This T cell receptor (beta chain) came from a study of CD8 T cells in ankylosing spondylitis. This clonotype was observed at least ten times. The CDR3 has 18 residues. Germline V CDR1 and CDR2: MNHEY, SVGEGT. J was trimmed by 0 bases and V by 5 bases; bases with no gene match: 8. TCRdb re-derived calls from the 5' RACE reads in MiXCR, one entry per CDR3 protein. The sample includes about 130,000 distinct CDR3 sequences, 11% of them seen just once. The chain joins TRBV6-2 or TRBV6-3 to TRBJ2-6, with TRBD2 identical over 9 bases. The sequence was collected from a female donor with ankylosing spondylitis or in good health (not recorded which). The sample consisted of blood, either unsorted or a sorted T cell fraction (not recorded which). The CDR3 DNA is TGTGCCAGCAGTGGACGGACTAGCGTCGTCTCTGGGGCCAACGTCCTGACTTTC. Translation: CASSGRTSVVSGANVLTF.